This entry lists 28 T cell receptor beta chains sequenced from one sample in a study of somatic mutations in cytotoxic T cells in rheumatoid arthritis. Profiled with immunoSEQ multiplex PCR; TCRdb holds only in-frame clones, not every one. The sample records approximately 20,000 clones, about four fifths being singletons. What was sequenced was CD8+ T cells sorted from blood. The origin of the receptors is an adult with rheumatoid arthritis.

The chain combines TRBV19 with TRBJ2-5, with 10 bases identical to TRBD1. The length of the CDR3 is 16 residues. Unmatched junction bases numbered 8, after V lost 0 bases and J lost 7 bases. Looked up from germline, CDR1 is LNHDA and CDR2 is SQIVND (reference sequence). The CDR3 region has the DNA TGTGCCAGTAGTATAGATCTCGGGACAGGGGTCGGGACCCAGTACTTC. Translating it yields CASSIDLGTGVGTQYF.

Here the CDR3 DNA reads TGTGCCAGCAGCTTAGCGGTTCGCGGGGAGCTGTTTTTT. Encoded protein: CASSLAVRGELFF. V is TRBV11-1 and J is TRBJ2-2; D unresolved. V dropped 0 bases and J dropped 7 bases, with 6 bases sitting between them. Germline CDR1 and CDR2: SGHAT and FQDESV (reference sequence). This CDR3 comprises 13 residues.

The V gene is TRBV5-6, the J gene TRBJ1-6; D perhaps matches TRBD1 (6 bases). This CDR3 is built from 15 residues. Germline CDR1 SGHDT, CDR2 YYEEEE. V was trimmed by 4 bases and J by 7 bases, leaving 15 bases between them. CDR3 coding DNA: TGTGCCAGCAGCCTTGAGAGGCAGGGGAATTCACCCCTCCACTTT. Protein: CASSLERQGNSPLHF.

The gene calls are TRBV9 and TRBJ2-1; TRBD2 agrees at 15 bases. The CDR3 spans 17 residues. Germline V gene data show CDR1 as SGDLS and CDR2 as YYNGEE. J lost 6 bases, V lost 4 bases, and 8 bases had no gene match. The CDR3 DNA reads as TGTGCCAGCAGCCCAAGGACTAGCGGGGGGGCCTTCAATGAGCAGTTCTTC. As protein: CASSPRTSGGAFNEQFF.

The J gene is TRBJ2-3, the V gene TRBV4-1, with 9 bases matching TRBD2. The germline gives CDR1 MGHRA, CDR2 YSYEKL. The trim removed 2 bases at V and 6 bases at J, leaving 3 bases unmatched. The CDR3 runs to 14 residues. The CDR3 is CASSQPGLADTQYF. The CDR3 DNA reads TGCGCCAGCAGCCAACCCGGACTAGCGGATACGCAGTATTTT.

V gene TRBV9 combines with J gene TRBJ2-3; 9 bases match TRBD2. The CDR3 contains 16 residues. V dropped 0 bases and J dropped 5; count of bases not matched to a gene: 7. Germline V CDR1 and CDR2: SGDLS, YYNGEE. CDR3 in DNA: TGTGCCAGCAGCGTAGAGTTGGATAGCGGGGGAGATACGCAGTATTTT. This encodes CASSVELDSGGDTQYF.

This sequence joins TRBV5-6 and TRBJ2-7; 8 bases are a match to TRBD1. The CDR3 extends over 14 amino acids. J gave up 5 bases and V 0 bases, and 4 bases lay outside the gene matches. CDR1 is SGHDT, CDR2 YYEEEE, per germline. CDR3 sequence reads: CASSLGQGSHEQYF. CDR3 in DNA: TGTGCCAGCAGCTTGGGACAGGGGAGCCACGAGCAGTACTTC.

The V and J genes are TRBV19 and TRBJ2-7, with 10 nucleotides matching TRBD1. The length of the CDR3 is 14 residues. CDR1 LNHDA and CDR2 SQIVND come from the germline V gene (reference sequence). Trimming at V came to 2 bases and at J to 6 bases, leaving 4 bases not matched to a gene. CDR3 nucleotides: TGTGCCAGTAGTATACCCGGGACAGGGGCCGAGCAGTACTTC. It codes for CASSIPGTGAEQYF.

The rearrangement uses TRBV5-5 and TRBJ1-1, with D unresolved. The CDR3 has 14 amino acids. Germline V gene data show CDR1 as SGHKS and CDR2 as YYEKEE (reference sequence). Trimming took off 4 bases at V and 1 base at J, with 11 bases between the two ends. CDR3 nucleotide sequence: TGTGCCAGCAGCCTACTGGACTGGAACACTGAAGCTTTCTTT. It encodes CASSLLDWNTEAFF.

This clone was detected only once. The CDR3 nucleotides are TGTGCCAGCAGGTTACTAGCGGGGAACACCGGGGAGCTGTTTTTT. It translates to CASRLLAGNTGELFF. The chain links TRBV27 to TRBJ2-2; 9 bases map to TRBD2. Trimming took 6 bases from V and 1 from J; bases not matched to a gene: 3. CDR1 is MNHEY, CDR2 SMNVEV, per germline (reference sequence). The CDR3 is 15 residues long.

This clone has just one count. The chain has TRBV6-1 and TRBJ2-1; perhaps TRBD1 as D (6 bases). Trimming shortened V by 2 bases and J by 4 bases, and 21 bases separated the two germline ends. In germline, CDR1 is MNHNS, CDR2 SASEGT. This CDR3 is 18 amino acids long. In nucleotides, the CDR3 is TGTGCCAGCAGTGAAAGTATGTCTGGGCAGGGGCCGTACAATGAGCAGTTCTTC. It translates to CASSESMSGQGPYNEQFF.

CDR3 in amino acids: CASSVSHGRGSYEQYF. CDR3 coding DNA: TGTGCCAGCAGCGTAAGCCACGGCAGGGGGTCCTACGAGCAGTACTTC. The V and J genes are TRBV9 and TRBJ2-7; 7 positions match TRBD1. The CDR3 runs to 16 residues. V shed 1 base, J shed 1 base, and the junction held 8 bases outside the gene matches. Germline V gene lookup returns CDR1 SGDLS and CDR2 YYNGEE.

This clone was counted a few times. The chain couples TRBV6-1 to TRBJ1-1; unclear D gene. Germline V gene data show CDR1 as MNHNS and CDR2 as SASEGT. The CDR3 totals 13 residues. V was trimmed by 3 bases and J by 5 bases, leaving 10 bases between them. CDR3 in DNA: TGTGCCAGCAGTGAGGGGTTGGGGACTGAAGCTTTCTTT. As protein: CASSEGLGTEAFF.

The rearrangement uses TRBV7-9 and TRBJ1-1, with D tentatively TRBD1 (5 bases). Looked up from germline, CDR1 is SEHNR and CDR2 is FQNEAQ (reference sequence). This CDR3 contains 16 residues. The V gene lost 0 bases and the J gene lost 1 base, with 12 bases spanning the gap. DNA of the CDR3: TGTGCCAGCAGCTTAGCGGTCAGGGCTGGGAACACTGAAGCTTTCTTT. Encoded protein: CASSLAVRAGNTEAFF.

The V call is TRBV15, the J call TRBJ2-3; 7 nucleotides line up with TRBD2. CDR1 and CDR2 (germline): LNHNV, YYDKDF (reference sequence). The CDR3 consists of 15 residues. V shed 5 bases and J 2 bases; nucleotides not matched to a gene: 7. The CDR3 bases are TGTGCCACCAGCCTAGGAGCGGGGCCCACAGATACGCAGTATTTT. The encoded protein is CATSLGAGPTDTQYF.

The CDR3 DNA reads as TGTGCCAGCAGCCTGCTCACGTCAGATACGCAGTATTTT. Translated: CASSLLTSDTQYF. The chain employs TRBV14 and TRBJ2-3; D not certain. V lost 4 bases and J lost 4, with 9 bases in between. Germline V gene data show CDR1 as SGHDN and CDR2 as FVKESK. This CDR3 is built from 13 residues.

V is TRBV6-6 and J is TRBJ2-3; perhaps D is TRBD1 or TRBD2 (5 bases each). V lost 2 bases and J 4 bases, leaving 13 bases between the germline ends. This CDR3 comprises 15 residues. Germline V gene sequence: CDR1 MNHNY, CDR2 SVGAGI (reference sequence). Here the CDR3 reads CASSYLSGHADTQYF. The CDR3 DNA is TGTGCCAGCAGTTACCTGTCGGGGCACGCAGATACGCAGTATTTT.

This chain connects TRBV9 to TRBJ1-2; D call uncertain. Trimming pared 4 bases from V and 0 bases from J, leaving 10 bases between. The CDR3 contains 14 residues. CDR1 and CDR2 (germline): SGDLS, YYNGEE. The CDR3 is CASSPRGTNYGYTF. The CDR3 DNA reads as TGTGCCAGCAGCCCCCGCGGGACTAACTATGGCTACACCTTC. Variable domain in full (rest from reference TRBV9 and TRBJ1-2): DSGVTQTPKHLITATGQRVTLRCSPRSGDLSVYWYQQSLDQGLQFLIQYYNGEERAKGNILERFSAQQFPDLHSELNLSSLELGDSALYFCASSPRGTNYGYTFGSGTRLTVV.

A single count supports this clone. The chain recombines TRBV5-6 with TRBJ2-3, with D tentatively TRBD1 (6 bases). The CDR3 runs 17 residues. Trimming removed 0 bases at V and 2 bases at J, with 16 bases between. Per the germline V gene, CDR1 is SGHDT and CDR2 is YYEEEE. CDR3 amino acids: CASSLERQVLNTDTQYF. As DNA, the CDR3 is TGTGCCAGCAGCTTGGAGCGACAGGTCCTGAACACAGATACGCAGTATTTT.

Turning to this clone: The junction shows a germline mismatch at one end, possibly a read error. This sequence joins TRBV11-2 and TRBJ2-7; 10 nucleotides agree with TRBD1. CDR3 length equals 14 residues. Germline lookup yields CDR1 SGHAT and CDR2 FQNNGV. CDR3 sequence reads: CASRFGTGDYEQYF. CDR3 nucleotide sequence: TGTGCCAGCCGCTTCGGGACAGGGGATTACGAGCAGTACTTC.

The gene calls are TRBV5-1 and TRBJ2-1, with D unclear. The CDR3 contains 17 residues. CDR1 and CDR2 (germline): SGHRS, YFSETQ. V dropped 0 bases and J dropped 0 bases, with 13 bases sitting between them. The CDR3 DNA sequence: TGCGCCAGCAGCTTGGTAAGTTCCCCGAGCTCCTACAATGAGCAGTTCTTC. Amino acid sequence: CASSLVSSPSSYNEQFF.

This clone was picked up a small number of times. V is TRBV5-6 and J is TRBJ2-5, with D possibly being TRBD2 (6 bases). This CDR3 has 11 residues. The germline gives CDR1 SGHDT, CDR2 YYEEEE. Trimming took off 4 bases at V and 5 bases at J, with 6 bases between the two ends. CDR3 in amino acids: CASSGGETQYF. In DNA form, the CDR3 reads TGTGCCAGCAGCGGGGGGGAGACCCAGTACTTC.

This chain links TRBV11-1 with TRBJ2-3; D is unclear. V gave up 2 bases and J gave up 3 bases, with 0 bases separating them. Germline V CDR1 and CDR2: SGHAT, FQDESV (reference sequence). The CDR3 runs 11 residues. In nucleotides, the CDR3 is TGTGCCAGCAGCTTAACAGATACGCAGTATTTT. Its protein is CASSLTDTQYF.

This chain uses TRBV11-2 with TRBJ1-3; 8 bases fit TRBD1. Matching the DNA end better, TRBJ2-2 makes the J call doubtful. This CDR3 spans 18 amino acids. Germline lookup yields CDR1 SGHAT and CDR2 FQNNGV. CDR3 protein: CASRRDRPYGRNTGELFF. CDR3 coding DNA: TGTGCCAGCCGGCGGGACAGGCCTTATGGAAGGAACACCGGGGAGCTGTTTTTT.

The CDR3 loop is CASTLTAASYEQYF. The CDR3 DNA is TGTGCCAGTACCCTGACAGCTGCGTCCTACGAGCAGTACTTC. The rearrangement uses TRBV19 and TRBJ2-7; possibly TRBD1 for D (5 bases). CDR1 and CDR2 (germline): LNHDA, SQIVND (reference sequence). V lost 7 bases and J 1 base, leaving 14 bases between the germline ends. There are 14 residues in the CDR3.

CDR3 DNA sequence: TGCGCCAGCGGGGGCCCGGGCGAGCAAGAGACCCAGTACTTC. The encoded protein is CASGGPGEQETQYF. The chain has TRBV10-2 and TRBJ2-5; D is possibly TRBD1 (6 bases). From germline, CDR1 is WSHSY and CDR2 SAAADI. The CDR3 is made up of 14 amino acids. V was shortened by 8 bases and J by 2 bases, with 15 bases between the two germline ends.

Written as DNA, the CDR3 is TGTGCCAGCAGCGCATACGGGACAGGCGAGGTCGAGCAGTACTTC. Amino acid sequence: CASSAYGTGEVEQYF. The J gene is TRBJ2-7, the V gene TRBV7-2; 8 bases are shared with TRBD1. Trimming took 5 bases from V and 6 from J; bases not matched to a gene: 12. The germline CDR1 and CDR2 sequences are SGHTA and FQGNSA. This CDR3 contains 15 residues.

Remarks on this clone: Additional DNA sequences in this sample encode the identical CDR3. The J gene is TRBJ2-1, the V gene TRBV19; no clear D gene. The germline V gene encodes CDR1 LNHDA and CDR2 SQIVND (reference sequence). This CDR3 region has 13 residues. V was pared by 3 bases and J by 0 bases, with 3 bases between. CDR3 DNA: TGTGCCAGTAGTATGGACTCCTACAATGAGCAGTTCTTC. Amino acids: CASSMDSYNEQFF.